This TCR beta chain is drawn from a study of vaccination effects on CD4 cells after COVID-19. Once cultured for roughly nine days, the cells underwent separation to obtain CD4+ T cells. Participants got two doses of BNT162b2 or mRNA-1273 vaccine. The V gene end was trimmed by 4 bases and the J gene end by 2 bases; junction bases not matched to a gene: 10. CDR3 length equals 16 residues. Looked up from germline, CDR1 is LGHDT and CDR2 is YNNKEL (reference sequence). The data were produced by immunoSEQ multiplex PCR, yet TCRdb's version contains in-frame clones alone and is incomplete. Here the sample spans tens of thousands of clones, around 85% being singletons. As regards this clone: The antigen remains unidentified.

This rearrangement joins TRBV3-1 (or the pseudogene TRBV3-2) to TRBJ1-2; 7 positions agree with TRBD1. This TCR was recovered from a human donor who received a COVID-19 vaccine. Source: CD4+ T cells from PBMCs cultured without peptide, taken after COVID-19 vaccination. As DNA, the CDR3 is TGTGCCAGCAGCCCCAGAGGGACAGTCGGAAACTATGGCTACACCTTC. It specifies CASSPRGTVGNYGYTF.